This T cell receptor beta chain was sequenced in a study of beta chain features in type 1 diabetes (dated 2018 in TCRdb). In terms of the full investigation: No differences in mean age, gender distribution, total cell number or subset yield were found between patients and healthy donors. The study compared the TCRB repertoires of sorted circulating CD4+ T cell subsets in recently diagnosed type 1 diabetes patients with those in matched healthy donors. Naive and central memory subsets were obtained from all 28 donors, but regulatory and stem cell-like memory subsets were isolated from only 8 patients and roughly 8 healthy donors. Across all samples, fewer than 110,000,000 sorted cells were examined, and cell number per subset correlated strongly with RNA yield.

This clone has just a few counts. The specificity of this receptor is unknown. No per-base quality is available; no much larger clone lies one base away. The CDR3, from cysteine to phenylalanine, totals 13 residues. Only the CDR3 DNA is retained, 39 bases long and in frame from the first base. The germline V gene yields SGHAT for CDR1 and FQNNGV for CDR2. V is pared back by 3 bases and J by 6 bases, with 11 bases lying between the germline termini. The High Capacity cDNA Reverse Transcription Kit was used to reverse transcribe all of the isolated RNA, meaning that expressed TCRB transcripts were what got sequenced. Deep immunoSEQ sequencing was performed on naive, central memory and regulatory T cell samples, with an average of roughly 3.5 million total reads per sample. Sorted cells were lysed in RLT buffer, and RNA was extracted using DNase-treated RNeasy Micro or Mini kits according to cell number. To prevent cross-contamination, each cell subset was processed individually, whereas patient and healthy donor samples were processed jointly. Using the immunoSEQ multiplex PCR, TCRB sequences were amplified from cDNA into 87-bp fragments spanning the CDR3 region. Sequencing of the amplicons was done on the Illumina HiSeq platform. For the original study's pipeline: PCR bias was corrected computationally using synthetic template baselines, and reads within Hamming distance 2 were collapsed, with unmergeable singletons discarded. Reads were aligned against IMGT to assign V, D and J genes, CDR3 length and insertions or deletions at six rearrangement sites. Within each subset, clonotype counts were normalized to sorted cell number, after which true diversity and Gini coefficients were computed with the tcR R package. The overlap coefficient, calculated on TCRB nucleotide sequences, was used to measure repertoire sharing. As a proxy for the pre-selection repertoire, out-of-frame TCRB sequences from naive cells were analyzed. Entries here come from immuneACCESS through TCRdb and include only in-frame sequences with V and J called. Some clones fail to appear in such tables; in the studies checked, an unresolved V gene covers under half of the shortfall, and the cause of the remainder is unknown. The V and J calls and the clone size are those of that table, but D and trimming were determined from the DNA. A total of over 650,000 clones appear in this sample, 11% to 15% of them only once. The ten largest account for 0.035% to 0.045% of the sample.

General conclusions and limits of the study: In all four CD4+ subsets, TCRB CDR3 length was moderately but significantly shorter in type 1 diabetes patients. Because cDNA was sequenced instead of genomic DNA, activated cells with high expression could be over-represented, although the groups did not differ in activation or CD3 levels. Naive, central memory and regulatory TCRB repertoires appeared to be more similar among patients than among healthy donors. Because the HLA sub-analyses included only small numbers of individuals, any influence of HLA type on TCRB rearrangement was left unresolved. Patients with type 1 diabetes made fewer insertions and deleted more nucleotides at VDJ recombination sites, implying thymic rearrangement abnormalities. Shorter templates might have been favored by PCR, but patient and control samples were amplified and corrected together, so both groups would have been affected equally by any skew.

From each donor, a single peripheral blood sample of 95 to 150 mL on average was drawn into heparinised tubes. A BD FACSAria II was used to sort naive, central memory, regulatory and stem cell-like memory CD4+ T cells with a panel that included CD45RO, CCR7, CD25, CD127, CD95 and CD27. All sorted populations exceeded 98% purity. PBMCs were separated immediately by Lymphoprep density gradient centrifugation and were stained directly, without being cultured. Samples were stained and sorted in pairs, with one healthy donor and one patient per experiment, so that batch effects were minimized. This sequence originates from a man younger than 35 with type 1 diabetes. The V and J segments used are TRBV11-2 and TRBJ1-2; the D segment could be TRBD1, given 6 matching bases. Sequencing was carried out using naive CD4+ T cells from blood. The sample's cell subset or site label, in plain terms: true naive CD4+ T cells. The encoded CDR3 is CASSFDRKDGYTF. The base sequence is TGTGCCAGCAGCTTTGACAGGAAGGATGGCTACACCTTC.